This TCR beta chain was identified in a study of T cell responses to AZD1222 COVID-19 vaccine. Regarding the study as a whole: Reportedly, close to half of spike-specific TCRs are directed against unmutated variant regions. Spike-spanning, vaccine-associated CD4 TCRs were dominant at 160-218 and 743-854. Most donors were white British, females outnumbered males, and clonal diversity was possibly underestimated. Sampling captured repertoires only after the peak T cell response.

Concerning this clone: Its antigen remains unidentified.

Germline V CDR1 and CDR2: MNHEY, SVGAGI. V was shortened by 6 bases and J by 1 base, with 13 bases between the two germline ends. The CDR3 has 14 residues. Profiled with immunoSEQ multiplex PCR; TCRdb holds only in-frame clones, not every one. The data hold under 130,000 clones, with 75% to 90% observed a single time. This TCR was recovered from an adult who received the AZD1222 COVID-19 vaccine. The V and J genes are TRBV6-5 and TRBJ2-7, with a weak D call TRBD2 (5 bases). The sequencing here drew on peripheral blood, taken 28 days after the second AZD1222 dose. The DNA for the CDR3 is TGTGCCAGCAGCAAACGGGAAGGGTCCTACGAGCAGTACTTC. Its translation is CASSKREGSYEQYF.